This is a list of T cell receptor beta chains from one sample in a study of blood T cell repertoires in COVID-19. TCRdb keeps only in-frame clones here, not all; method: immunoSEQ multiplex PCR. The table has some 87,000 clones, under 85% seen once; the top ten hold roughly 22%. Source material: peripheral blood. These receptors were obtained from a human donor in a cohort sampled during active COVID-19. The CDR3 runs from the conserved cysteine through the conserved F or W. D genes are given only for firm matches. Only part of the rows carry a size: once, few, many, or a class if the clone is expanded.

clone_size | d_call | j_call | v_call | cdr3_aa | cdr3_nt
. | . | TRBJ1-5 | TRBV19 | CASTRGYGLNANQPQHF | TGTGCCAGTACCAGGGGATATGGGTTAAACGCCAATCAGCCCCAGCATTTT
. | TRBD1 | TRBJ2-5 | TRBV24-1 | CATNSKTGGTETQYF | TGTGCCACCAACTCTAAGACAGGGGGGACGGAGACCCAGTACTTC
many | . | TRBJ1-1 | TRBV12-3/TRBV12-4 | CASSFYSWTEAFF | TGTGCCAGCAGTTTTTATAGCTGGACTGAAGCTTTCTTT
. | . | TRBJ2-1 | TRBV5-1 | CASSLVGHSNNEQFF | TGCGCCAGCAGCTTGGTGGGACACTCTAACAATGAGCAGTTCTTC
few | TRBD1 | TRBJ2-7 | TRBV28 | CASTQPGQGSYEQYF | TGTGCCAGCACCCAGCCGGGACAGGGCTCCTACGAGCAGTACTTC
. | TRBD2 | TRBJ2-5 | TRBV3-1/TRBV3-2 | CASRASFSGTSGRFWETQYF | TGTGCCAGCAGAGCCTCATTTTCCGGGACTAGCGGGAGATTCTGGGAGACCCAGTACTTC
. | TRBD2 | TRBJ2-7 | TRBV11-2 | CASSLQSGGASEQYF | TGTGCCAGCAGCTTACAGAGCGGGGGGGCGAGCGAGCAGTACTTC
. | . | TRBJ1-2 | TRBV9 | CASSVGRQLTYGYTF | TGTGCCAGCAGCGTAGGGAGACAGCTGACATATGGCTACACCTTC
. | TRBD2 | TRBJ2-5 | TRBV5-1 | CASTPARGIQETQYF | TGCGCCAGCACCCCGGCGCGGGGGATCCAAGAGACCCAGTACTTC
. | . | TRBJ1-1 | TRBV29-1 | CSVAADPTEAFF | TGCAGCGTTGCTGCAGATCCCACTGAAGCTTTCTTT
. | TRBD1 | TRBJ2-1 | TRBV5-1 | CASSFAGGNNEQFF | TGCGCCAGCAGCTTTGCAGGGGGAAACAATGAGCAGTTCTTC
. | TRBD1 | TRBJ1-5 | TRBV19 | CASSIGPGGGQPQHF | TGTGCCAGTAGTATAGGCCCAGGGGGTGGTCAGCCCCAGCATTTT
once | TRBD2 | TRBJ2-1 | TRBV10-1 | CASSEPAGVYNEQFF | TGCGCCAGCAGTGAACCAGCGGGAGTCTACAATGAGCAGTTCTTC
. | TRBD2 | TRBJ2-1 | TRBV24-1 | CATSAGTSGIYEQFF | TGTGCCACCAGTGCCGGGACTAGCGGTATCTATGAGCAGTTCTTC
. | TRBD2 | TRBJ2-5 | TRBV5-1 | CASSLRTSGDFYQETQYF | TGCGCCAGCAGCCTCCGGACTAGCGGAGATTTTTACCAAGAGACCCAGTACTTC
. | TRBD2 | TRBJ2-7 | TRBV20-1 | CSASNAGLAGGSGNF | TGCAGTGCTAGTAACGCGGGACTAGCGGGAGGGAGTGGGAACTTC
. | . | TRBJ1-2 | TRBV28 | CASRDAARDYGYTF | TGTGCCAGCCGTGACGCGGCCCGAGACTATGGCTACACCTTC
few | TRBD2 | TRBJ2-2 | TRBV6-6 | CASSYSTRTSGDLFF | TGTGCCAGCAGTTACTCAACCAGGACTAGCGGGGACCTGTTTTTT
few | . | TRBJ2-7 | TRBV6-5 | CASSYAAGEQYF | TGTGCCAGCAGTTACGCCGCCGGCGAGCAGTACTTC
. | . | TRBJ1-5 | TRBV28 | CASSSLGGGNQPQHF | TGTGCCAGCAGTTCTCTCGGGGGGGGCAATCAGCCCCAGCATTTT
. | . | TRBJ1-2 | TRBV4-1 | CASSPTGYGYTF | TGCGCCAGCAGCCCGACAGGCTATGGCTACACCTTC
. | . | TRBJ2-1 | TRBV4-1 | CASSQQNGGRNEQFF | TGCGCCAGCAGCCAGCAAAACGGGGGGCGAAATGAGCAGTTCTTC
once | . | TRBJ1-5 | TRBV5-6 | CASSLIGGFNQPQHF | TGTGCCAGCAGCTTGATTGGAGGATTCAATCAGCCCCAGCATTTT
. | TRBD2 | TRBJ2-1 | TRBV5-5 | CASSPRTSGGYNEQFF | TGTGCCAGCAGCCCGAGGACTAGCGGGGGGTACAATGAGCAGTTCTTC